Listed below are T cell receptor beta chains from one sample, sequenced in a study of cytomegalovirus exposure and HLA in healthy donors. Sequencing was performed with immunoSEQ multiplex PCR; in TCRdb, only in-frame clones are kept and a portion is missing. The table records 150,000 to 200,000 clones, about 90% of them present only once. Sequencing was carried out using PBMCs. The receptor source for this set is a woman under 30 in good health and CMV-seropositive. Both conserved end residues are part of each CDR3. D genes are given only for firm matches. Clone size is shown for a subset of rows, as once, few, many or a class of expanded clone.

V: TRBV2
D: TRBD1
size: NA
J: TRBJ1-5
CDR3: CASSGQGQGYGYSNQPQHF
DNA: TGTGCCAGCAGTGGACAGGGTCAGGGATACGGGTATAGCAATCAGCCCCAGCATTTT

V: TRBV19
D: NA
size: NA
J: TRBJ1-6
CDR3: CASQPGLEYNSPLHF
DNA: TGTGCCAGTCAACCGGGACTCGAATATAATTCACCCCTCCACTTT

V: TRBV5-6
D: TRBD1
size: NA
J: TRBJ2-7
CDR3: CASSFGDRGHEQYF
DNA: TGTGCCAGCAGCTTCGGGGACAGGGGACACGAGCAGTACTTC

V: TRBV19
D: TRBD2
size: NA
J: TRBJ2-7
CDR3: CASSITTSGAYEQYF
DNA: TGTGCCAGTAGTATAACTACTAGCGGGGCCTACGAGCAGTACTTC

V: TRBV27
D: NA
size: few
J: TRBJ2-7
CDR3: CASSFRVDHPSEQYF
DNA: TGTGCCAGCAGTTTTCGGGTTGACCACCCGAGCGAGCAGTACTTC

V: TRBV2
D: NA
size: NA
J: TRBJ2-2
CDR3: CASSEVPGGPRNTGELFF
DNA: TGTGCCAGCAGTGAAGTCCCAGGGGGGCCAAGGAACACCGGGGAGCTGTTTTTT

V: TRBV4-3
D: NA
size: NA
J: TRBJ1-2
CDR3: CASSQLGEAYGYTF
DNA: TGCGCCAGCAGCCAGTTGGGGGAGGCCTATGGCTACACCTTC

V: TRBV6-6
D: NA
size: NA
J: TRBJ2-7
CDR3: CASRFRDYEQYF
DNA: TGTGCCAGCAGGTTCCGGGACTACGAGCAGTACTTC

V: TRBV10-2
D: TRBD2
size: NA
J: TRBJ2-7
CDR3: CASRGGVAGGYSEQYF
DNA: TGCGCCAGCAGGGGGGGGGTAGCGGGGGGCTACAGCGAGCAGTACTTC

V: TRBV6-5
D: NA
size: few
J: TRBJ1-2
CDR3: CASSSRGGGYTF
DNA: TGTGCCAGCAGTTCCCGCGGAGGCGGCTACACCTTC

V: TRBV7-6
D: NA
size: NA
J: TRBJ2-3
CDR3: CASSLGDSRTDTQYF
DNA: TGTGCCAGCAGCTTAGGAGATTCCAGGACAGATACGCAGTATTTT

V: TRBV6-1
D: NA
size: NA
J: TRBJ1-2
CDR3: CASSVTGSTNYGYTF
DNA: TGTGCCAGCAGTGTAACAGGGAGTACTAACTATGGCTACACCTTC

V: TRBV2
D: TRBD1
size: few
J: TRBJ2-7
CDR3: CASSSGGEQYF
DNA: TGTGCCAGCAGCTCAGGGGGAGAGCAGTACTTC

V: TRBV9
D: TRBD1
size: NA
J: TRBJ2-2
CDR3: CASSAGQGNTGELFF
DNA: TGTGCCAGCAGCGCGGGACAGGGGAACACCGGGGAGCTGTTTTTT

V: TRBV13
D: NA
size: NA
J: TRBJ2-2
CDR3: CASSPLSTGELFF
DNA: TGTGCCAGCAGCCCGCTGAGCACCGGGGAGCTGTTTTTT

V: TRBV2
D: NA
size: NA
J: TRBJ2-2
CDR3: CASMGNVTGELFF
DNA: TGTGCCAGCATGGGCAACGTCACCGGGGAGCTGTTTTTT

V: TRBV7-6
D: TRBD1
size: NA
J: TRBJ2-3
CDR3: CASSLESDLDRVIDTQYF
DNA: TGTGCCAGCAGCCTAGAGAGCGACTTGGACAGGGTTATAGATACGCAGTATTTT

V: TRBV27
D: TRBD1
size: once
J: TRBJ1-1
CDR3: CASYGQGSNTEAFF
DNA: TGTGCCAGCTACGGACAGGGTTCGAACACTGAAGCTTTCTTT

V: TRBV9
D: TRBD2
size: few
J: TRBJ2-1
CDR3: CASSVDTGRDEQFF
DNA: TGTGCCAGCAGCGTAGACACCGGGAGGGATGAGCAGTTCTTC

V: TRBV9
D: TRBD2
size: once
J: TRBJ2-2
CDR3: CASSLETSGATGELFF
DNA: TGTGCCAGCAGCTTAGAGACTAGCGGGGCAACCGGGGAGCTGTTTTTT

V: TRBV27
D: TRBD1
size: once
J: TRBJ2-5
CDR3: CASSLRRQGLETQYF
DNA: TGTGCCAGCAGTTTAAGGAGACAGGGGCTGGAGACCCAGTACTTC

V: TRBV27
D: TRBD2
size: NA
J: TRBJ2-5
CDR3: CASSKLAGRETQYF
DNA: TGTGCCAGCAGTAAACTAGCGGGAAGGGAGACCCAGTACTTC

V: TRBV5-1
D: NA
size: once
J: TRBJ2-7
CDR3: CASSLGTQGFEYF
DNA: TGCGCCAGCAGCTTGGGTACTCAGGGGTTTGAGTACTTC

V: TRBV19
D: TRBD1
size: NA
J: TRBJ1-1
CDR3: CASTPTGFKVHTEAFF
DNA: TGTGCCAGTACCCCGACAGGGTTTAAGGTCCACACTGAAGCTTTCTTT

V: TRBV11-1
D: TRBD1
size: NA
J: TRBJ2-1
CDR3: CASSLAGRSGGNEQFF
DNA: TGTGCCAGCAGCTTAGCGGGGAGATCAGGGGGCAATGAGCAGTTCTTC

V: TRBV18
D: NA
size: few
J: TRBJ1-5
CDR3: CASSYREVGNQPQHF
DNA: TGTGCCAGCTCCTACAGGGAAGTGGGCAATCAGCCCCAGCATTTT

V: TRBV14
D: NA
size: NA
J: TRBJ1-5
CDR3: CASSQDRAGWGSNQPQHF
DNA: TGTGCCAGCAGCCAAGACAGGGCCGGATGGGGTAGCAATCAGCCCCAGCATTTT

V: TRBV6-1
D: NA
size: NA
J: TRBJ1-5
CDR3: CASSGWAGSNQPQHF
DNA: TGTGCCAGCAGTGGTTGGGCCGGCAGCAATCAGCCCCAGCATTTT

V: TRBV6-5
D: TRBD1
size: NA
J: TRBJ1-5
CDR3: CASSPRQGRQPQHF
DNA: TGTGCCAGCAGCCCCAGACAGGGGCGACAGCCCCAGCATTTT

V: TRBV7-8
D: TRBD2
size: NA
J: TRBJ2-3
CDR3: CASSFSRGSTDTQYF
DNA: TGTGCCAGCAGCTTTTCGCGGGGGAGCACAGATACGCAGTATTTT

V: TRBV4-3
D: TRBD2
size: NA
J: TRBJ2-7
CDR3: CASSQRRAGLLAGPYEQYF
DNA: TGCGCCAGCAGCCAAAGAAGGGCAGGCTTACTAGCGGGCCCTTACGAGCAGTACTTC

V: TRBV28
D: TRBD2
size: NA
J: TRBJ2-7
CDR3: CASSLSVGGGSYEQYF
DNA: TGTGCCAGCAGTTTATCTGTAGGCGGGGGCTCCTACGAGCAGTACTTC

V: TRBV2
D: NA
size: NA
J: TRBJ2-7
CDR3: CASSEVPPGLSSYEQYF
DNA: TGTGCCAGCAGTGAGGTACCCCCGGGACTGAGCTCCTACGAGCAGTACTTC

V: TRBV15
D: NA
size: NA
J: TRBJ1-2
CDR3: CATSRDLTGRVGGYTF
DNA: TGTGCCACCAGCAGAGATCTTACAGGGCGGGTTGGGGGCTACACCTTC

V: TRBV7-9
D: TRBD1
size: NA
J: TRBJ2-5
CDR3: CASSSRDRGRGYQETQYF
DNA: TGTGCCAGCAGCTCACGAGACAGGGGGAGGGGTTACCAAGAGACCCAGTACTTC

V: TRBV18
D: NA
size: NA
J: TRBJ1-2
CDR3: CASSQESVRPYGYTF
DNA: TGTGCCAGCTCACAAGAAAGCGTCCGTCCTTATGGCTACACCTTC

V: TRBV27
D: NA
size: NA
J: TRBJ2-7
CDR3: CASSFTGRSYEQYF
DNA: TGTGCCAGCAGTTTTACAGGGCGTTCCTACGAGCAGTACTTC

V: TRBV7-6
D: TRBD2
size: NA
J: TRBJ2-2
CDR3: CASSPYSGGETGELFF
DNA: TGTGCCAGCAGCCCTTATAGCGGGGGGGAGACCGGGGAGCTGTTTTTT

V: TRBV7-9
D: NA
size: NA
J: TRBJ2-2
CDR3: CASTSLAATGELFF
DNA: TGTGCCAGCACGAGTTTAGCGGCCACCGGGGAGCTGTTTTTT

V: TRBV4-2
D: NA
size: once
J: TRBJ2-7
CDR3: CASSQSDRTGTYEQYF
DNA: TGTGCCAGCAGCCAGTCCGACCGAACGGGAACCTACGAGCAGTACTTC

V: TRBV2
D: TRBD2
size: NA
J: TRBJ2-4
CDR3: CASSGRTSGDKNIQYF
DNA: TGTGCCAGCAGTGGCCGGACTAGCGGGGACAAAAACATTCAGTACTTC

V: TRBV6-6
D: NA
size: once
J: TRBJ2-5
CDR3: CASSEGGRETQYF
DNA: TGTGCCAGCAGCGAGGGGGGGCGGGAGACCCAGTACTTC

V: TRBV7-9
D: TRBD2
size: NA
J: TRBJ2-5
CDR3: CASSLLAGETQYF
DNA: TGTGCCAGCAGCTTACTAGCGGGAGAGACCCAGTACTTC

V: TRBV19
D: NA
size: NA
J: TRBJ1-1
CDR3: CASSIRGPAEAFF
DNA: TGTGCCAGTAGTATCAGGGGTCCAGCGGAAGCTTTCTTT

V: TRBV10-3
D: TRBD2
size: few
J: TRBJ2-3
CDR3: CAISDVAGGGTDTQYF
DNA: TGTGCCATCAGTGATGTAGCGGGAGGAGGGACAGATACGCAGTATTTT

V: TRBV4-1
D: TRBD1
size: NA
J: TRBJ2-7
CDR3: CASSQMNRGHEQYF
DNA: TGCGCCAGCAGCCAGATGAACAGGGGCCACGAGCAGTACTTC

V: TRBV29-1
D: TRBD1
size: NA
J: TRBJ1-2
CDR3: CSVGTGGSAGYTF
DNA: TGCAGCGTGGGAACAGGGGGCTCGGCTGGCTACACCTTC

V: TRBV7-3
D: NA
size: NA
J: TRBJ1-1
CDR3: CASSEFPPRGNTEAFF
DNA: TGTGCCAGCAGCGAATTCCCTCCCAGGGGGAACACTGAAGCTTTCTTT

V: TRBV10-1
D: NA
size: NA
J: TRBJ2-5
CDR3: CASSDRQRGQETQYF
DNA: TGCGCCAGCAGCGATAGGCAGAGAGGGCAAGAGACCCAGTACTTC

V: TRBV5-1
D: TRBD1
size: NA
J: TRBJ2-3
CDR3: CASSWDRGTDTQYF
DNA: TGCGCCAGCAGCTGGGACAGGGGCACAGATACGCAGTATTTT

V: TRBV7-2
D: TRBD2
size: NA
J: TRBJ2-3
CDR3: CASSLIGRPGRETQYF
DNA: TGTGCCAGCAGCTTAATTGGGCGGCCGGGGAGGGAGACGCAGTATTTT

V: TRBV7-9
D: NA
size: NA
J: TRBJ1-5
CDR3: CASSLGSYTRNQPQHF
DNA: TGTGCCAGCAGCTTAGGGTCCTATACCCGCAATCAGCCCCAGCATTTT

V: TRBV2
D: NA
size: NA
J: TRBJ1-3
CDR3: CASYRELGNTIYF
DNA: TGTGCCTCCTACAGGGAATTAGGAAACACCATATATTTT

V: TRBV6-5
D: TRBD1
size: NA
J: TRBJ1-1
CDR3: CASSSREGTGGTEAFF
DNA: TGTGCCAGCAGTTCCCGAGAGGGGACAGGGGGCACTGAAGCTTTCTTT

V: TRBV28
D: NA
size: NA
J: TRBJ2-2
CDR3: CASSPGTANTGELFF
DNA: TGTGCCAGCAGCCCCGGGACTGCGAACACCGGGGAGCTGTTTTTT

V: TRBV4-1
D: NA
size: NA
J: TRBJ1-1
CDR3: CASSLLQGPNTEAFF
DNA: TGCGCCAGCAGCCTTTTACAGGGACCAAACACTGAAGCTTTCTTT

V: TRBV6-5
D: NA
size: NA
J: TRBJ1-4
CDR3: CASSYYRDNEKLFF
DNA: TGTGCCAGCAGTTACTACAGGGATAATGAAAAACTGTTTTTT

V: TRBV25-1
D: NA
size: NA
J: TRBJ1-4
CDR3: CASTEGGAYNEKLFF
DNA: TGTGCCAGCACTGAAGGTGGGGCCTATAATGAAAAACTGTTTTTT